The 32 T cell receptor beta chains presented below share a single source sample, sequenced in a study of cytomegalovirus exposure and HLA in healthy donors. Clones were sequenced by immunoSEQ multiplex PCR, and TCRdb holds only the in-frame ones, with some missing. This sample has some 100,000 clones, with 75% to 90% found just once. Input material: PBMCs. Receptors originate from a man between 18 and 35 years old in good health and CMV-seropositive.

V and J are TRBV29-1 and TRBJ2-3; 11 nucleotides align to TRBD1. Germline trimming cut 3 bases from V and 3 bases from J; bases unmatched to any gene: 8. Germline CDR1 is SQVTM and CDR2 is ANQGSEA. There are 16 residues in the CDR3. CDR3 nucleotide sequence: TGCAGCGTTGAGAAACCGGGGACAGGGGGGACAGATACGCAGTATTTT. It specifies CSVEKPGTGGTDTQYF.

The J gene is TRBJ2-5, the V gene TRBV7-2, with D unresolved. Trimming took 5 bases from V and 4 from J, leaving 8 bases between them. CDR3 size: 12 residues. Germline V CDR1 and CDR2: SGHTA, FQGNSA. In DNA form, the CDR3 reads TGTGCCAGCAGCCGACAAGCAGAGACCCAGTACTTC. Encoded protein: CASSRQAETQYF.

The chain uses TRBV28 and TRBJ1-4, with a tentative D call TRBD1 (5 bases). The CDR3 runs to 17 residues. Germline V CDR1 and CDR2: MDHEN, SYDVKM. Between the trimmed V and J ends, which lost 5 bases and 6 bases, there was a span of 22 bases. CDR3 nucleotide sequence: TGTGCCAGCAGTCACCAGACAGCCCCGAGCGCGCATGAAAAACTGTTTTTT. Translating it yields CASSHQTAPSAHEKLFF.

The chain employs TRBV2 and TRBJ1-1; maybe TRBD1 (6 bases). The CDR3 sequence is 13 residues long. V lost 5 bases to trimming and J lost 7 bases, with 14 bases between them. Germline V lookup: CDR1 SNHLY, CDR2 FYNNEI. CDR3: CASSSQGNSEAFF. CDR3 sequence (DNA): TGTGCCAGCAGTTCACAGGGAAATAGTGAAGCTTTCTTT.

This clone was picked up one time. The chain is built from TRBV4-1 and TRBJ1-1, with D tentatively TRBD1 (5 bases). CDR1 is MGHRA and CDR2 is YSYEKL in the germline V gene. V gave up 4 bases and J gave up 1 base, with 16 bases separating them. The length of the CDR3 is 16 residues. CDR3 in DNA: TGCGCCAGCAGCCTACTGTTGGCAGGGCAGAACACTGAAGCTTTCTTT. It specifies CASSLLLAGQNTEAFF.

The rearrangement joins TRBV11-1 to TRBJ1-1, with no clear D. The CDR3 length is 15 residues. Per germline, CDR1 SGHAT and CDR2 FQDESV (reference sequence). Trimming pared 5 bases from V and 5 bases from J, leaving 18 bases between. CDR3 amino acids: CASSTSLGRETEAFF. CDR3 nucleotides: TGTGCCAGCAGCACTAGCCTTGGGAGGGAAACTGAAGCTTTCTTT.

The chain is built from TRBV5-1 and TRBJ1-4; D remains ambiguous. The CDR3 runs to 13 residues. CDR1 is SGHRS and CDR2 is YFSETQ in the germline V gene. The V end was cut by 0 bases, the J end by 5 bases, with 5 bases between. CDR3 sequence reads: CASSLGRNEKLFF. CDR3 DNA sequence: TGCGCCAGCAGCTTGGGCAGGAATGAAAAACTGTTTTTT.

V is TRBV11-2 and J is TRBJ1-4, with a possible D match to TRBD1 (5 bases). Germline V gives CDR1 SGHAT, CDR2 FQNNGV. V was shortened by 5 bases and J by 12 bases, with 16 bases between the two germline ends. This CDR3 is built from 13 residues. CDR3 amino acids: CASSPLRGLELFF. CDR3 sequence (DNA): TGTGCCAGCAGCCCGCTAAGGGGTTTGGAACTGTTTTTT.

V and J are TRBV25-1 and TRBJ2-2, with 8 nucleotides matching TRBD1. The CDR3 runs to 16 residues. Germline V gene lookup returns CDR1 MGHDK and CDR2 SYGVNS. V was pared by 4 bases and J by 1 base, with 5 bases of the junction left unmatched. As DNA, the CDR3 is TGTGCCAGCAGTGCGTTCGACAGGGGGAACACCGGGGAGCTGTTTTTT. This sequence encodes CASSAFDRGNTGELFF.

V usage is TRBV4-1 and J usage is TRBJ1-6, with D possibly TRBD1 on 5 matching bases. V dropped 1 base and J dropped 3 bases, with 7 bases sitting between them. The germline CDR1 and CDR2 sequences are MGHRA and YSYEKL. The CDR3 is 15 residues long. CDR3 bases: TGCGCCAGCAGCCAAGGTGACAGCTATAATTCACCCCTCCACTTT. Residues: CASSQGDSYNSPLHF.

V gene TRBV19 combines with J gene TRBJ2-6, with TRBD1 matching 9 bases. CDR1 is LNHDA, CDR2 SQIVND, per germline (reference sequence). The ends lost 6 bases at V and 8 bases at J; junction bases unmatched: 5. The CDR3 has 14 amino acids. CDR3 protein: CASSNGQGPNVLTF. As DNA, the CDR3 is TGTGCCAGTAGCAATGGACAGGGGCCCAACGTCCTGACTTTC. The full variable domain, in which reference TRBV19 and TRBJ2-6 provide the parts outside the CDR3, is DGGITQSPKYLFRKEGQNVTLSCEQNLNHDAMYWYRQDPGQGLRLIYYSQIVNDFQKGDIAEGYSVSREKKESFPLTVTSAQKNPTAFYLCASSNGQGPNVLTFGAGSRLTVL.

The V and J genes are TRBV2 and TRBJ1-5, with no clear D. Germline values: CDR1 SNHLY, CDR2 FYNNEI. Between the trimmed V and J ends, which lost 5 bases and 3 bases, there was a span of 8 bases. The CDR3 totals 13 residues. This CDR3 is CASSNWANQPQHF. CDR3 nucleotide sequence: TGTGCCAGCAGTAACTGGGCCAATCAGCCCCAGCATTTT.

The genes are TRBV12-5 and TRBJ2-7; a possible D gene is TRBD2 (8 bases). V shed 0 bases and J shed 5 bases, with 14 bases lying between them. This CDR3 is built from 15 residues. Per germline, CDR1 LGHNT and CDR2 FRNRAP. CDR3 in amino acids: CASGLVREGANEQYF. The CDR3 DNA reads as TGTGCTAGTGGTTTGGTACGGGAGGGGGCCAACGAGCAGTACTTC.

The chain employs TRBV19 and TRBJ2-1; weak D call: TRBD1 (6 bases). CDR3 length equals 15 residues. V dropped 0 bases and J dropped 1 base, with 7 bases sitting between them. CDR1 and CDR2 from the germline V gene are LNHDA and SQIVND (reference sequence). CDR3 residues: CASSIERGSYNEQFF. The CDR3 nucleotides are TGTGCCAGTAGTATAGAGAGGGGGTCCTACAATGAGCAGTTCTTC.

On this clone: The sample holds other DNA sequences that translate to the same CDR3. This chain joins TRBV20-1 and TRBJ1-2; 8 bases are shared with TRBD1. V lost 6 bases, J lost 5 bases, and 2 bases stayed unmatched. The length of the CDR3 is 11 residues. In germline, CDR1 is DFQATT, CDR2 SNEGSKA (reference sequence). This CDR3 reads CSARTGYGYTF. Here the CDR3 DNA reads TGCAGTGCAAGGACAGGGTATGGCTACACCTTC.

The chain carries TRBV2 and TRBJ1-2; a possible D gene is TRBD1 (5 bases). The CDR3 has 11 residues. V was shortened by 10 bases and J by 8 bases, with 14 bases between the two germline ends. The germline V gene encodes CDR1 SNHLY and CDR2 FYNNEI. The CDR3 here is CANWGKGGYTF. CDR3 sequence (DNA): TGTGCCAATTGGGGCAAGGGCGGCTACACCTTC.

CDR3 sequence: CASRWTGPGGPQHF. The DNA of the CDR3 is TGTGCCAGCAGATGGACGGGACCCGGGGGGCCCCAGCATTTT. The gene calls are TRBV27 and TRBJ1-5; tentatively, D is TRBD1 (5 bases). V shed 6 bases and J shed 9 bases, with 18 bases lying between them. The germline gives CDR1 MNHEY, CDR2 SMNVEV (reference sequence). The CDR3 is 14 amino acids.

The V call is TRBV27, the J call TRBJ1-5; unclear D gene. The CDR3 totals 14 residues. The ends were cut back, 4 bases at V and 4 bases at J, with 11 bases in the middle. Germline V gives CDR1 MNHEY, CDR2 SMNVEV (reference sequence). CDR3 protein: CASSSQRPNQPQHF. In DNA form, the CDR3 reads TGTGCCAGCAGTTCGCAGCGACCTAATCAGCCCCAGCATTTT.

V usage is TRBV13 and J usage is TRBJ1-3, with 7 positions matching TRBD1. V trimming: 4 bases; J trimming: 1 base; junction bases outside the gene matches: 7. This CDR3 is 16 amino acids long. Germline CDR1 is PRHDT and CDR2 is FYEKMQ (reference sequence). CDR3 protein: CASSSGTASSGNTIYF. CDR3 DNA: TGTGCCAGCAGCTCCGGGACAGCCTCTTCTGGAAACACCATATATTTT.

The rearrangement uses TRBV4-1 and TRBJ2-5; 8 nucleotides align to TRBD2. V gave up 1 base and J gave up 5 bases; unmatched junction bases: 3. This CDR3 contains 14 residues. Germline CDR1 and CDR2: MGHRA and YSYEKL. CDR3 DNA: TGCGCCAGCAGCCAAGTGGCTAGCGGGGAGACCCAGTACTTC. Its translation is CASSQVASGETQYF.

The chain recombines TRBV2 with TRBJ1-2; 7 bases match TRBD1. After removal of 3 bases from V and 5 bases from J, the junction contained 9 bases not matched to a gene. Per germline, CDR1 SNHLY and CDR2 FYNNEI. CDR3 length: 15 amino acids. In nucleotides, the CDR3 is TGTGCCAGCAGTGACGGGGACCGGGACAGTTATGGCTACACCTTC. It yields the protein CASSDGDRDSYGYTF.

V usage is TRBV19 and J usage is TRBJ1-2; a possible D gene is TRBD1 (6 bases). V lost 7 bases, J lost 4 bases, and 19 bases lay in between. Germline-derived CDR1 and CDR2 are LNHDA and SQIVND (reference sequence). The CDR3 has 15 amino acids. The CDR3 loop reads CASNPDSTFSYGYTF. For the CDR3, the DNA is TGTGCCAGTAACCCGGACAGTACTTTTTCCTATGGCTACACCTTC.

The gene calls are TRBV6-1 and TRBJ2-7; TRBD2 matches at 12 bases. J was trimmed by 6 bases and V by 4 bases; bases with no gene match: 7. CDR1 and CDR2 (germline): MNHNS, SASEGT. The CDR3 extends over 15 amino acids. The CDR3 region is CASSGASGGAVEQYF. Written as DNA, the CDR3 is TGTGCCAGCAGTGGCGCTAGCGGGGGGGCGGTCGAGCAGTACTTC.

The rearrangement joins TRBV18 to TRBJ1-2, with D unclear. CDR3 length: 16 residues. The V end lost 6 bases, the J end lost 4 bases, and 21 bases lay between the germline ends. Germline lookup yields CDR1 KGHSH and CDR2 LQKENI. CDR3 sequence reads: CASSGDGAPTIYGYTF. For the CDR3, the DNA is TGTGCCAGCTCCGGAGACGGAGCGCCTACCATCTATGGCTACACCTTC.

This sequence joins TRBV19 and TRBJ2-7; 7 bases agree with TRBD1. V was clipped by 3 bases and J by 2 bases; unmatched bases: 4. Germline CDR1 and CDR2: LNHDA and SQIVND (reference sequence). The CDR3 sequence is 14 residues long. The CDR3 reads CASSILDRPYEQYF. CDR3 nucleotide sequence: TGTGCCAGTAGTATTTTGGACAGGCCCTACGAGCAGTACTTC.

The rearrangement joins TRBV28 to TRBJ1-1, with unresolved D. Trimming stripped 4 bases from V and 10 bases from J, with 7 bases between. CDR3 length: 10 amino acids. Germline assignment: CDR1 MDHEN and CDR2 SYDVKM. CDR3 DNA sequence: TGTGCCAGCAGTTCTCGGGGAGCTTTCTTT. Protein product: CASSSRGAFF.

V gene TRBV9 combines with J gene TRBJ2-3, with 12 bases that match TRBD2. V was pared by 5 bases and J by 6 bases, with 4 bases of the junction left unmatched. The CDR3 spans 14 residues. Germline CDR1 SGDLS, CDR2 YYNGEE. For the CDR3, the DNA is TGTGCCAGCAGTGTGGGGACTAGCGGGGATACGCAGTATTTT. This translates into CASSVGTSGDTQYF. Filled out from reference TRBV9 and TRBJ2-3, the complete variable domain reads DSGVTQTPKHLITATGQRVTLRCSPRSGDLSVYWYQQSLDQGLQFLIQYYNGEERAKGNILERFSAQQFPDLHSELNLSSLELGDSALYFCASSVGTSGDTQYFGPGTRLTVL.

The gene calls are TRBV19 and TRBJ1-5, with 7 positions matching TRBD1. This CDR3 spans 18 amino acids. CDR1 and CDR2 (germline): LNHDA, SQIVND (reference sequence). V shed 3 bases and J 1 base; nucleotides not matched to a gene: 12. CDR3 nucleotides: TGTGCCAGTAGTATGCTCGTCCAGGGGGGAGTGAGCAATCAGCCCCAGCATTTT. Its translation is CASSMLVQGGVSNQPQHF.

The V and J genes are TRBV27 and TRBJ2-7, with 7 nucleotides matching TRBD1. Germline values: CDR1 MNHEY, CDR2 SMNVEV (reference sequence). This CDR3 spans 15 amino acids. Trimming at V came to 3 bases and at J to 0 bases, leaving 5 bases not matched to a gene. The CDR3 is CASSFSGTDSYEQYF. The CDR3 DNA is TGTGCCAGCAGTTTTTCCGGGACAGACTCCTACGAGCAGTACTTC.

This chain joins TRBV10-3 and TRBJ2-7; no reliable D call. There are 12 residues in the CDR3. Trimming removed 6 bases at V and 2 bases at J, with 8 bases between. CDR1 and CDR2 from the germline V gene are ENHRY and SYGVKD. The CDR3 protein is CAISEAAYEQYF. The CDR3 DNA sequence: TGTGCCATCAGCGAGGCAGCCTACGAGCAGTACTTC.

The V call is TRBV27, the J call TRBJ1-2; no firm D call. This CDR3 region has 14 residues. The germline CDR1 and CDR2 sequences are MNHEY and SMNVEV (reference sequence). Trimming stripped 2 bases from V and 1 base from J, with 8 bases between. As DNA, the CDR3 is TGTGCCAGCAGTTTAGTAGGCGGTAACTATGGCTACACCTTC. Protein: CASSLVGGNYGYTF.

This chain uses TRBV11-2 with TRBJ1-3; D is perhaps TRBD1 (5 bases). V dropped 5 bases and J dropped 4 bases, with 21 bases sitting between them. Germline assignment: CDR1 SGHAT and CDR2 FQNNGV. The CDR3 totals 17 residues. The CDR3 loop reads CASSLSGLSMGGNTIYF. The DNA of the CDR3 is TGTGCCAGCAGCCTATCGGGACTCTCAATGGGGGGAAACACCATATATTTT.